This T cell receptor beta chain was identified in a study of OX40 agonist ivuxolimab in advanced cancers. This table comes from immunoSEQ multiplex PCR, and its TCRdb copy is limited to in-frame clones, with some not included. Altogether under 85,000 clones are present, approximately 84% being singletons, with the ten largest covering roughly 7.9%. Germline V gene lookup returns CDR1 MNHEY and CDR2 SMNVEV (reference sequence). The CDR3 covers 14 residues. Trimming removed 2 bases at V and 8 bases at J, with 15 bases between. The chain combines TRBV27 with TRBJ1-2; no firm D call. The TCR was taken from an adult with an advanced solid tumor such as melanoma, head and neck, liver or kidney cancer. The material sequenced was CD4+ or CD8+ T cells sorted from blood, taken in a trial of the OX40 agonist ivuxolimab. CDR3 DNA sequence: TGTGCCAGCAGTTTAAGATATGGGAAAAGCGGCTACACCTTC. Amino acids: CASSLRYGKSGYTF.